The 14 T cell receptor beta chains below were found in one sample sequenced in a study of shared clonotypes between healthy human individuals. Repertoires were generated with immunoSEQ multiplex PCR, while TCRdb's copy carries only in-frame clones and drops some. The sample records millions of clones, around 94% being singletons. The sequenced sample was naive CD4+ T cells sorted from blood. Stated subset: CD45RA+ positively selected. These receptor sequences come from a man younger than 30 in good health.

This clone was seen a handful of times. This rearrangement joins TRBV28 to TRBJ2-7; tentatively, D is TRBD2 (6 bases). In germline, CDR1 is MDHEN, CDR2 SYDVKM. The CDR3 runs 11 residues. Trimming stripped 2 bases from V and 12 bases from J, with 11 bases between. The DNA for the CDR3 is TGTGCCAGCAGTTTAGGCGCGGGGCCGTACTTC. Amino acid sequence: CASSLGAGPYF.

This chain uses TRBV5-4 with TRBJ2-2, with unresolved D. Germline V gives CDR1 SGHNT, CDR2 YYREEE (reference sequence). The CDR3 runs 16 residues. V was trimmed by 0 bases and J by 2 bases, leaving 11 bases between them. The CDR3 here is CASSLAGWANTGELFF. Written as DNA, the CDR3 is TGTGCCAGCAGCTTGGCCGGGTGGGCTAACACCGGGGAGCTGTTTTTT. The variable domain in full, with the rest retrieved from reference TRBV5-4 and TRBJ2-2, is ETGVTQSPTHLIKTRGQQVTLRCSSQSGHNTVSWYQQALGQGPQFIFQYYREEENGRGNFPPRFSGLQFPNYSSELNVNALELDDSALYLCASSLAGWANTGELFFGEGSRLTVL.

This chain links TRBV7-3 with TRBJ2-3; D is uncertain. The CDR3 totals 16 residues. V lost 2 bases and J lost 4, with 16 bases in between. In germline, CDR1 is SGHTA, CDR2 FQGTGA. CDR3 bases: TGTGCCAGCAGCTTAGTCCACGGGCTTGGCGCAGATACGCAGTATTTT. Amino acid sequence: CASSLVHGLGADTQYF.

The sample holds one count of this clone. The CDR3 DNA reads as TGTGCCAGCAGTTCGACTAGCGGGGGGTCCGGGGAGCTGTTTTTT. It encodes CASSSTSGGSGELFF. The chain combines TRBV6-6 with TRBJ2-2; TRBD2 agrees at 13 bases. V lost 4 bases, J lost 6 bases, and 2 bases stayed unmatched. Germline CDR1 MNHNY, CDR2 SVGAGI (reference sequence). This CDR3 region has 15 residues.

V usage is TRBV13 and J usage is TRBJ2-1; 11 bases are shared with TRBD2. The trim removed 5 bases at V and 8 bases at J, leaving 11 bases unmatched. Germline CDR1 is PRHDT and CDR2 is FYEKMQ (reference sequence). The CDR3 spans 16 residues. In DNA form, the CDR3 reads TGTGCCAGCAGCCGACTAGCGGGGACTAGCTTTCATGAGCAGTTCTTC. Its protein product is CASSRLAGTSFHEQFF. The whole variable domain, remainder taken from reference TRBV13 and TRBJ2-1, is AAGVIQSPRHLIKEKRETATLKCYPIPRHDTVYWYQQGPGQDPQFLISFYEKMQSDKGSIPDRFSAQQFSDYHSELNMSSLELGDSALYFCASSRLAGTSFHEQFFGPGTRLTVL.

Here the CDR3 DNA reads TGTGCCAGCAGTCCCTCAGGGGGCGGAGTAGATACGCAGTATTTT. It translates to CASSPSGGGVDTQYF. V is TRBV14 and J is TRBJ2-3; TRBD1 matches 8 bases. Per germline, CDR1 SGHDN and CDR2 FVKESK. The CDR3 length is 15 residues. J gave up 5 bases and V 6 bases, and 10 bases lay outside the gene matches. Variable domain in full (rest from reference TRBV14 and TRBJ2-3): EAGVTQFPSHSVIEKGQTVTLRCDPISGHDNLYWYRRVMGKEIKFLLHFVKESKQDESGMPNNRFLAERTGGTYSTLKVQPAELEDSGVYFCASSPSGGGVDTQYFGPGTRLTVL.

Comment on this clone: The identical CDR3 is also encoded by other nucleotide sequences in the sample. V gene TRBV6-5 combines with J gene TRBJ1-1; D not resolved. Between the trimmed V and J ends, which lost 0 bases and 3 bases, there was a span of 5 bases. The CDR3 runs 13 residues. CDR1 MNHEY and CDR2 SVGAGI come from the germline V gene. Here the CDR3 DNA reads TGTGCCAGCAGTTACTCGGGGTACACTGAAGCTTTCTTT. Amino acids: CASSYSGYTEAFF.

On this clone itself: In the same sample, other DNA sequences code for this CDR3. The rearrangement joins TRBV9 to TRBJ2-7; 8 bases are a match to TRBD1. The CDR3 has 15 residues. Germline V gene sequence: CDR1 SGDLS, CDR2 YYNGEE. The junction had 4 bases not matched to a gene; V was cut back by 2 bases and J by 0 bases. This CDR3 is CASSVGQGNSYEQYF. The DNA of the CDR3 is TGTGCCAGCAGCGTTGGACAGGGCAACTCCTACGAGCAGTACTTC. Full variable domain (remainder filled in from reference TRBV9 and TRBJ2-7): DSGVTQTPKHLITATGQRVTLRCSPRSGDLSVYWYQQSLDQGLQFLIQYYNGEERAKGNILERFSAQQFPDLHSELNLSSLELGDSALYFCASSVGQGNSYEQYFGPGTRLTVT.

The rearrangement uses TRBV9 and TRBJ2-2; TRBD1 might be the D (5 bases). CDR3 length equals 14 residues. The V gene's germline CDR1 is SGDLS and CDR2 YYNGEE. Between the trimmed V and J ends, which lost 4 bases and 4 bases, there was a span of 11 bases. The CDR3 DNA sequence: TGTGCCAGCAGCTACCAAGGGGTCACCGGGGAGCTGTTTTTT. This codes for CASSYQGVTGELFF.

The CDR3 protein is CASSLVRGMGYEQYF. CDR3 bases: TGTGCCAGCAGCTTAGTACGGGGGATGGGCTACGAGCAGTACTTC. V gene TRBV7-2 combines with J gene TRBJ2-7, with a tentative D call TRBD2 (6 bases). This CDR3 is 15 amino acids long. Germline V gene lookup returns CDR1 SGHTA and CDR2 FQGNSA. V was shortened by 1 base and J by 3 bases, with 13 bases between the two germline ends.

The V gene is TRBV7-9, the J gene TRBJ2-5, with 9 bases lining up with TRBD1. Germline V gene data show CDR1 as SEHNR and CDR2 as FQNEAQ (reference sequence). The V segment lost 2 bases and the J segment 5 bases; nucleotides outside the gene matches: 3. The CDR3 runs to 14 residues. Here the CDR3 reads CASSLTGGKETQYF. The CDR3, as DNA: TGTGCCAGCAGCTTAACAGGGGGCAAGGAGACCCAGTACTTC.

V gene TRBV2 combines with J gene TRBJ2-1; a possible D gene is TRBD2 (6 bases). With 6 bases removed from V and 0 bases from J, the gap between germline ends came to 15 bases. There are 16 residues in the CDR3. The germline V gene encodes CDR1 SNHLY and CDR2 FYNNEI. CDR3 nucleotide sequence: TGTGCCAGCAGACGGCTGGGGGGAACCTCCTACAATGAGCAGTTCTTC. Translation: CASRRLGGTSYNEQFF.

This chain links TRBV7-8 with TRBJ2-7, with TRBD1 matching 10 bases. Per the germline V gene, CDR1 is SGHVS and CDR2 is FQNEAQ. With V trimmed by 5 bases and J by 6 bases, 10 bases remained unmatched. CDR3 length: 15 amino acids. The CDR3 DNA reads TGTGCCAGCAGCGCGTCGACCTGGACAGGGGGCGAGCAGTACTTC. Translating gives CASSASTWTGGEQYF.

This rearrangement joins TRBV6-1 to TRBJ2-3; perhaps TRBD1 as D (6 bases). CDR3 length: 15 amino acids. Germline V gene data show CDR1 as MNHNS and CDR2 as SASEGT. V lost 4 bases to trimming and J lost 1 base, with 12 bases between them. The CDR3 nucleotides read TGTGCCAGCAGTGGGGACAAGGCGGGCACAGATACGCAGTATTTT. Protein: CASSGDKAGTDTQYF.